This T cell receptor (beta chain) was identified during a study of blood T cell repertoires in COVID-19. About the study: Sites across the United States, Italy and Spain contributed samples from acute and convalescent COVID-19.

Germline CDR1 and CDR2: SGHDT and YYEEEE. V was cut by 2 bases and J by 0 bases, with 9 bases left in between. The CDR3 is 15 amino acids. Authors' processing steps: Nucleated cell number was recorded as an estimate derived from reference gene primer amplification. The assay was immunoSEQ multiplex PCR, and TCRdb's table has in-frame clones only and misses some. The V and J calls and the clone size are those of that table, but D and trimming were determined from the DNA. The sample includes 110,000 to 150,000 clones, around 83% of them seen just once. The clonotype originates from a woman of 80 years or more with acute or convalescent COVID-19. Material for sequencing was peripheral blood. The genes are TRBV5-6 and TRBJ1-5; no clear D. The CDR3 region has the DNA TGTGCCAGCAGCTTAGAGAGTTATAGCAATCAGCCCCAGCATTTT. As protein: CASSLESYSNQPQHF. Together with reference TRBV5-6 and TRBJ1-5, the CDR3 gives the full variable domain: DAGVTQSPTHLIKTRGQQVTLRCSPKSGHDTVSWYQQALGQGPQFIFQYYEEEERQRGNFPDRFSGHQFPNYSSELNVNALLLGDSALYLCASSLESYSNQPQHFGDGTRLSIL.